This TCR beta chain was profiled in a study of regulatory T cells in long-lasting Graves disease. Worth noting for this clonotype: Its antigen is as yet unknown.

The time point was: newly diagnosed GD, antithyroid drugs for less than 3 months. With RNA extracted from PBMCs as input, the TCR library was made. The germline gives CDR1 SGHRS, CDR2 YFSETQ. The CDR3 length is 18 residues. Trimming at V came to 4 bases and at J to 6 bases, leaving 18 bases not matched to a gene. Arm-PCR of CDR3 regions and iRepertoire HTBI primers were the basis on which TCR beta libraries were built. TCRdb ran MiXCR on the multiplex PCR reads and lists one entry per CDR3 protein. The repertoire holds 350,000 to 450,000 distinct CDR3 sequences, 10% to 15% seen once, with 15% to 20% in the top ten. Whole-study results and caveats: TCR diversity was lower in persistent Graves' patients (versus newly diagnosed ones). Among samples with persistent disease, TRBV28, TRBJ1-2 and TRBJ2-5 were favored.

The data also belong to a second study, concerning T cells in Graves' hyperthyroidism and ophthalmopathy. That publication notes: Reasons for excluding patients were uncontrolled infection, other autoimmune disease, pregnancy or lactation.

The chain has TRBV5-1 and TRBJ2-2; 7 nucleotides agree with TRBD2. The clonotype originates from a woman under 30 with Graves disease. The input for sequencing was peripheral blood mononuclear cells (PBMCs), taken at new diagnosis, from a patient treated with antithyroid drugs. In DNA, the CDR3 is TGCGCCAGCAGCCTCCTCTGGACTAGTTTGGATTATTCCGGGGAGCTGTTTTTT. This translates into CASSLLWTSLDYSGELFF.